This T cell receptor beta chain was sequenced for a study of early T cells in non-severe SARS-CoV-2 infection. Study context: Sequencing of bulk RNA from unsorted whole blood was done, without chain pairing.

Researchers tagged individual cDNA molecules with unique molecular identifiers. TCRdb passed the 5' RACE reads through MiXCR, listing each CDR3 protein once. This repertoire shows approximately 84,000 distinct CDR3 sequences, less than 15% found once; its top ten account for roughly 6%. This clonotype was counted ten times or more. Its target is not known. General observations from the study: VDJdb matching favored anti-spike CD8 responses, missing private and CD4 specificities.

The receptor comes from an adult who was a healthcare worker with PCR-confirmed SARS-CoV-2 infection or an uninfected control (not recorded which). Material: whole blood.

DNA of the CDR3: TGTGCCAGCAGCTTATTGTGGGGTAGGCCCCAGCATTTT. Protein sequence: CASSLLWGRPQHF. The rearrangement joins TRBV7-2 to TRBJ1-5, with D unclear. CDR1 and CDR2 (germline): SGHTA, FQGNSA. V lost 2 bases to trimming and J lost 9 bases, with 11 bases between them. This CDR3 comprises 13 residues.